Below, 8 T cell receptor beta chains from the same sample are listed, as sequenced in a study of T cell clonality in common variable immunodeficiency. Study-wide points: Reportedly, TCR beta sequences from common variable immunodeficiency showed fewer deletions and N-nucleotide insertions.

Their recognized antigens are unknown. TCRdb's table, derived via immunoSEQ multiplex PCR, lists solely in-frame clones and lacks some. Recorded here are approximately 30,000 clones, none singletons. Sequenced input: peripheral blood mononuclear cells. These TCRs come from a human donor with common variable immunodeficiency.

There are many counts of this clone. The read ends 3 residues shy of where the CDR3 ends; the end is completed using the germline J gene. This chain joins TRBV20-1 and TRBJ2-5; 7 positions match TRBD1. The CDR3 contains 11 residues. The V gene end was trimmed by 6 bases and the J gene end by 5 bases; junction bases not matched to a gene: 3. From germline, CDR1 is DFQATT and CDR2 SNEGSKA (reference sequence). The CDR3 bases that were read are TGCAGTGCCCTCAGGGGGGAGACC. This codes for CSALRGET. The whole CDR3 protein is CSALRGETQYF.

This clone has just a few counts. The read stops 3 residues short of the end of the CDR3; the missing end is completed from the germline J gene. The gene calls are TRBV7-9 and TRBJ2-1; tentative D call: TRBD2 (6 bases). Germline CDR1 is SEHNR and CDR2 is FQNEAQ (reference sequence). Trimming left V 5 bases short and J 9 bases short, with 20 bases between. CDR3 length: 15 residues. CDR3 loop: CASSAGLRSIGEQFF. Partial CDR3 DNA: TGTGCCAGCAGCGCGGGACTCCGATCCATAGGTGAG.

This clone was recorded at least ten times. The CDR3 is cut off 3 residues early in the read; its end comes from the germline J gene. This chain links TRBV2 with TRBJ2-7; 13 bases fit TRBD2. The V gene end was trimmed by 6 bases and the J gene end by 4 bases; junction bases not matched to a gene: 9. The CDR3 extends over 16 amino acids. CDR1 SNHLY and CDR2 FYNNEI come from the germline V gene. This chain's CDR3 is CASSDLGLAGAYEQYF. The sequenced CDR3 bases are TGTGCCAGCAGCGACCTAGGACTAGCGGGAGCGTACGAG.

This clone occurred many times. The read gets to within 3 residues of the CDR3 end, and the germline J gene fills in the rest. Additional DNA sequences in this sample encode the identical CDR3. The chain couples TRBV20-1 to TRBJ1-1; 8 nucleotides line up with TRBD1. Germline V gene sequence: CDR1 DFQATT, CDR2 SNEGSKA (reference sequence). With V trimmed by 3 bases and J by 4 bases, 4 bases remained unmatched. This CDR3 contains 13 residues. The covered CDR3 bases are TGCAGTGCTAGGGGACAGGTTCGCACTGAA. Translating it yields CSARGQVRTE. The entire CDR3 reads CSARGQVRTEAFF.

Of note for this clone: Read sequence stops 3 residues before the CDR3 end, and the germline J gene provides the missing end. The rearrangement joins TRBV7-3 to TRBJ2-3; unclear D gene. V was shortened by 5 bases and J by 5 bases, with 14 bases between the two germline ends. Germline assignment: CDR1 SGHTA and CDR2 FQGTGA. This CDR3 comprises 14 residues. CDR3 amino acids: CASSPPIQGDTQYF. The part of the CDR3 DNA that was read is TGTGCCAGCAGCCCCCCCATCCAAGGAGATACG.

Worth noting for this clone: From the germline J gene comes the end of the CDR3, since the read stops 3 residues before it. The V gene is TRBV7-3, the J gene TRBJ2-7, with TRBD1 matching 9 bases. CDR1 is SGHTA, CDR2 FQGTGA, per germline. CDR3 length: 15 amino acids. After removal of 5 bases from V and 4 bases from J, the junction contained 9 bases not matched to a gene. The part of the CDR3 DNA that was read is TGTGCCAGCAGCCCGGGGGGACAGGGAAATTACGAG. Protein sequence: CASSPGGQGNYE. The full-length CDR3 reads as CASSPGGQGNYEQYF.

The table lists this clone with many counts. Read coverage stops 3 residues before the CDR3 terminus; the germline J gene supplies the remainder. The chain combines TRBV7-3 with TRBJ2-3; no clear D. This CDR3 is built from 13 residues. The V end lost 2 bases, the J end lost 6 bases, and 9 bases lay between the germline ends. Per the germline V gene, CDR1 is SGHTA and CDR2 is FQGTGA. The chain's CDR3 is CASSLGLLDTQYF. The covered CDR3 bases are TGTGCCAGCAGCTTAGGGCTTTTGGATACG.

With respect to this clone: The CDR3 goes on 3 residues after the read ends, and that part is filled in from the germline J gene. This chain uses TRBV7-6 with TRBJ2-7; unclear D gene. Trimming stripped 2 bases from V and 5 bases from J, with 10 bases between. The CDR3 runs to 13 residues. Looked up from germline, CDR1 is SGHVS and CDR2 is FNYEAQ. This CDR3 is CASSLRYRDEQYF. CDR3 DNA, as far as it was read: TGTGCCAGCAGCTTAAGGTATAGGGACGAG.